This T cell receptor (beta chain) was observed in a study of T cells after posttransplantation cyclophosphamide. Findings and limits, study-wide: Recipient CMV seropositivity and CMV reactivation strongly tracked TRB clonality. Tissue-infiltrating T cells from skin or gut overlapped little with blood T cells.

The related graft donor's blood sample was taken on the day of bone marrow donation. This CDR3 comprises 16 residues. From germline, CDR1 is SEHNR and CDR2 FQNEAQ (reference sequence). Method: immunoSEQ multiplex PCR; TCRdb's copy keeps in-frame clones and lacks some. The table shows around 23,000 clones, with approximately 98% occurring only once. Details on this clone: The antigen is unknown.

This chain links TRBV7-9 with TRBJ2-5; 12 bases match TRBD2. TRBJ2-7 matches the DNA end more closely, so the J call is doubtful. The source material was naive CD8+ T cells sorted from PBMCs. The receptor was isolated from a man aged 40-49 years in good health, CMV-negative, and a related stem cell transplant donor. The CDR3 DNA reads as TGTGCCAGCAGCTTAGGGGCTAGCGGGAGGGGCTACGAGCAGTACTTC. It is translated as CASSLGASGRGYEQYF.